Here is one TCR beta chain with its context. The data were taken from a study of blood T cell repertoires in COVID-19. Study-wide background: The origin of the acute and convalescent COVID-19 samples was the United States, Italy and Spain. T cells, B-cell-depleted T cells, or PBMCs supplied cDNA or gDNA.

Authors' data handling: Scientists estimated how many nucleated cells there were by amplifying reference gene primers. Repertoires were generated with immunoSEQ multiplex PCR, while TCRdb's copy carries only in-frame clones and drops some. V and J calls and clone size follow that table, whereas D and trimming were derived from the DNA. The repertoire holds about 130,000 clones, around three quarters seen once, with about a tenth in the top ten. Sequences were obtained from peripheral blood. The receptor's source is a human donor in a cohort sampled during active COVID-19.

The CDR3 protein is CASTGTANYGYTF. CDR3 DNA: TGTGCCAGCACCGGGACAGCTAACTATGGCTACACCTTC. The V call is TRBV21-1, the J call TRBJ1-2; the D call in the table, TRBD1, was not verified against the DNA. TRBV21-1 is shown as a pseudogene. There are 13 residues in the CDR3.